The T cell receptor beta chain described here comes from a study of T cell repertoires in cytomegalovirus infection. Study background: Public TCR beta signatures were indicative of both CMV infection and a matching HLA type. Study-level points and caveats: It was HLA-C-restricted CMV-specific TCR beta clonotypes that dominated the response ex vivo. Accumulated public TCR beta family frequency recognized individuals carrying CMV together with the relevant HLA.

Germline-derived CDR1 and CDR2 are SGHVS and FQNEAQ. CDR3 length equals 15 residues. V dropped 1 base and J dropped 3; count of bases not matched to a gene: 2. TCRdb re-called the reads through MiXCR, storing one row per CDR3 protein. Among roughly 200,000 distinct CDR3 sequences, about a sixth were seen once, and the ten largest hold under 30%. This clonotype was counted at least ten times. Its antigen is not known. The receptor comes from a human donor in good health (CMV status not recorded). Some clones in this sample may be carry-over from other donors' samples. Sequenced material: CD8+ T cells from PBMCs. The rearrangement links TRBV7-8 to TRBJ1-2; 10 bases map to TRBD1. The CDR3 DNA sequence: TGTGCCAGCAGCTTAGGGGACAGGGGATACTATGGCTACACCTTC. Protein: CASSLGDRGYYGYTF.